This entry concerns a single T cell receptor (beta chain). Its antigen is not known. The data stem from a study of cytomegalovirus exposure and HLA in healthy donors. Study-wide context: An analysis done earlier identified fewer than 140 million unique TCR beta sequences from 150 million to 200 million T cells. Findings of the study overall: Donor immune exposure was known only as CMV serostatus. Later analysis associated a missense DCLRE1C variant with TCR beta V- and J-gene trimming. There were 150 to 200 TCR beta chains listed as cytomegalovirus-associated.

A multiplex PCR was run with 60 Vbeta primers and 13 Jbeta primers. Assay: immunoSEQ multiplex PCR; the TCRdb copy retains only in-frame clones and omits some. In the table there are around 90,000 clones, around 85% of which are singletons. Between the trimmed V and J ends, which lost 1 base and 0 bases, there was a span of 4 bases. The CDR3 runs 14 residues. From germline, CDR1 is SGHRS and CDR2 YFSETQ. Sequencing input: PBMCs. V gene TRBV5-1 combines with J gene TRBJ1-4; D is unresolved. This sequence was found in a man aged 25 to 40 in good health and CMV-seronegative. The CDR3 region is CASSLSATNEKLFF. DNA for the CDR3: TGCGCCAGCAGCTTGAGCGCAACTAATGAAAAACTGTTTTTT.